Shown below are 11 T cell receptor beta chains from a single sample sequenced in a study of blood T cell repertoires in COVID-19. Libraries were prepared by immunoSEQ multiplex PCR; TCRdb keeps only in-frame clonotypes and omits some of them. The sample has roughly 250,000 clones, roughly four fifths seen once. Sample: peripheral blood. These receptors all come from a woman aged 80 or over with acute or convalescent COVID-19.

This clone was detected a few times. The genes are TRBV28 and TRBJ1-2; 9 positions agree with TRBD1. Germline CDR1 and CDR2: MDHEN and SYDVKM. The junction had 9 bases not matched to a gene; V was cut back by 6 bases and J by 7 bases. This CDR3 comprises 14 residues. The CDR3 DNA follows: TGTGCCAGCAGCACCCGAGGACAGGGGCTTGGCTACACCTTC. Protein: CASSTRGQGLGYTF.

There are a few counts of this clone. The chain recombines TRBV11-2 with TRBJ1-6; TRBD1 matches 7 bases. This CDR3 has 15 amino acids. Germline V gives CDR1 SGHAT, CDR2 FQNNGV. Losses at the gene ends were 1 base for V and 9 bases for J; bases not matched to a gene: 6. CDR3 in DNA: TGTGCCAGCAGCTTAGTTGAGACAGGGTCTTCACCCCTCCACTTT. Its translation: CASSLVETGSSPLHF. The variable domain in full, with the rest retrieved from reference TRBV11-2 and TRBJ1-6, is EAGVAQSPRYKIIEKRQSVAFWCNPISGHATLYWYQQILGQGPKLLIQFQNNGVVDDSQLPKDRFSAERLKGVDSTLKIQPAKLEDSAVYLCASSLVETGSSPLHFGNGTRLTVT.

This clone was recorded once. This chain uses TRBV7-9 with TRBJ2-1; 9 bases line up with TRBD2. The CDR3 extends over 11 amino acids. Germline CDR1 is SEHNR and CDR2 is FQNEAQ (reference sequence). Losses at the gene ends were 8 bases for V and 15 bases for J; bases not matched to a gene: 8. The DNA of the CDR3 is TGTGCCAGCGCTAGCGGGACAACCCGGTTCTTC. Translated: CASASGTTRFF. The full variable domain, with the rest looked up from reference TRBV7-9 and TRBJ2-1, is DTGVSQNPRHKITKRGQNVTFRCDPISEHNRLYWYRQTLGQGPEFLTYFQNEAQLEKSRLLSDRFSAERPKGSFSTLEIQRTEQGDSAMYLCASASGTTRFFGPGTRLTVL.

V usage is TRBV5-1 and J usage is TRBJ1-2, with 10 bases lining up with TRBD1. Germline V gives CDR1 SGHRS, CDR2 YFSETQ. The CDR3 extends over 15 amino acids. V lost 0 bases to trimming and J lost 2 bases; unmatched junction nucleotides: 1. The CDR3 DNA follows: TGCGCCAGCAGCTTGGAGGGACAGGGGAACTATGGCTACACCTTC. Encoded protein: CASSLEGQGNYGYTF.

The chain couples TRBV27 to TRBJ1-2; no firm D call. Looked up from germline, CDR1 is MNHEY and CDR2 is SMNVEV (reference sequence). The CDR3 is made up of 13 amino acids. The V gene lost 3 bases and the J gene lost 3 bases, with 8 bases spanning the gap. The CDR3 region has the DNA TGTGCCAGCAGTTTGAGGCAGTACTATGGCTACACCTTC. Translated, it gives CASSLRQYYGYTF.

CDR3 bases: TGTGCCTGGAGTGTAGGGTTGGGGGGAAACTATGGCTACACCTTC. Its translation: CAWSVGLGGNYGYTF. The rearrangement uses TRBV30 and TRBJ1-2; weak D call: TRBD1 (5 bases). The germline V gene has CDR1 GTSNPN and CDR2 SVGIG (reference sequence). The CDR3 has 15 amino acids. Trimming stripped 0 bases from V and 2 bases from J, with 13 bases between.

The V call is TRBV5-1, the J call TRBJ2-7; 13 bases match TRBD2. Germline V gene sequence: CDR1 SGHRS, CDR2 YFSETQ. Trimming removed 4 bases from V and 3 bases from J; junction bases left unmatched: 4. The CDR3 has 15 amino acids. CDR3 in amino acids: CASSRTSGSYYEQYF. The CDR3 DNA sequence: TGCGCCAGCAGCCGGACTAGCGGGAGCTACTACGAGCAGTACTTC.

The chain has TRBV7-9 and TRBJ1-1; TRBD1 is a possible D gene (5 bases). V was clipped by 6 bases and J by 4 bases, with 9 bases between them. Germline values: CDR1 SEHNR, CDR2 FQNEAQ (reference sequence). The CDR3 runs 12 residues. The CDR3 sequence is CASRQGVTEAFF. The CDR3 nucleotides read TGTGCCAGCAGGCAGGGCGTCACTGAAGCTTTCTTT.

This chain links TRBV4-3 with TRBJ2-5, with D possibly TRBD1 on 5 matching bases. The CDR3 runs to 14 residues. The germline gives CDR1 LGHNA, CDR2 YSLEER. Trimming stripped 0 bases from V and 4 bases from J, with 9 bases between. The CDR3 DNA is TGCGCCAGCAGCCAAGAACTGGGGCGAGAGACCCAGTACTTC. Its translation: CASSQELGRETQYF.

The CDR3 spells CASSQDVAGNQPQHF. The CDR3 bases are TGCGCCAGCAGCCAAGATGTGGCAGGCAATCAGCCCCAGCATTTT. The chain has TRBV4-1 and TRBJ1-5; D gene uncertain. This CDR3 comprises 15 residues. Deletions cut 0 bases from V and 2 bases from J, with 8 bases between. Per the germline V gene, CDR1 is MGHRA and CDR2 is YSYEKL.

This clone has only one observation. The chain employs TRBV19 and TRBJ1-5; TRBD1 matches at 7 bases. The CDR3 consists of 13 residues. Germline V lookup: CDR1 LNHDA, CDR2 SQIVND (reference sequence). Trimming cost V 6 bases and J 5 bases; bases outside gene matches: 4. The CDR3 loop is CASRGQNYQPQHF. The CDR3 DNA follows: TGTGCCAGTAGGGGACAGAATTATCAGCCCCAGCATTTT.